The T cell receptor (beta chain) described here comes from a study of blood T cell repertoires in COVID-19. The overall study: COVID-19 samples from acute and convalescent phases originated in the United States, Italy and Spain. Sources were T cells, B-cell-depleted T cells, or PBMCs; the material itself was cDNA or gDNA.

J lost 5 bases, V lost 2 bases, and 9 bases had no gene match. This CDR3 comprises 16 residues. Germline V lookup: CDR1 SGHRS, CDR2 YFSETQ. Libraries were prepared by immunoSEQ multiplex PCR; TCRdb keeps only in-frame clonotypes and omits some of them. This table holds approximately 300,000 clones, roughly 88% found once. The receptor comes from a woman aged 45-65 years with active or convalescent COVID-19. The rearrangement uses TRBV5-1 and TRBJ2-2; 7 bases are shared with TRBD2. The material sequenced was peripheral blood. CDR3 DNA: TGCGCCAGCAGCTTAACGGGCGGGGGAGATACCGGGGAGCTGTTTTTT. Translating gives CASSLTGGGDTGELFF.